This record concerns one T cell receptor beta chain sequence. This sample was taken from a study of blood T cell repertoires in COVID-19. About the study: From the United States, Italy and Spain came samples of acute and convalescent COVID-19. Sample material is recorded as cDNA or gDNA derived from T cells, B-cell-depleted T cells, or PBMCs.

Original methodology: Amplification with reference gene primers provided the estimates of nucleated cell counts. Some clones are missing from TCRdb's copy, which holds only in-frame ones; the method was immunoSEQ multiplex PCR. Clone size and V and J calls were adopted from that table, with D and trimming inferred from the DNA. The top ten hold around 1.5% of the sample, which has 450,000 or so clones, 89% seen once. Patients in Seattle were enrolled during active infection, then followed longitudinally. V trimming: 4 bases; J trimming: 4 bases; junction bases outside the gene matches: 7. The germline V gene has CDR1 MNHEY and CDR2 SMNVEV (reference sequence). The CDR3 is made up of 15 amino acids.

Sequencing input: peripheral blood. This chain links TRBV27 with TRBJ1-2; 9 bases agree with TRBD1. The source of this sequence is a woman aged 40 to 50 with COVID-19, enrolled during active disease. CDR3 coding DNA: TGTGCCAGCAGTTCTTCCGGGACAGGGACCTATGGCTACACCTTC. Translated, it gives CASSSSGTGTYGYTF.